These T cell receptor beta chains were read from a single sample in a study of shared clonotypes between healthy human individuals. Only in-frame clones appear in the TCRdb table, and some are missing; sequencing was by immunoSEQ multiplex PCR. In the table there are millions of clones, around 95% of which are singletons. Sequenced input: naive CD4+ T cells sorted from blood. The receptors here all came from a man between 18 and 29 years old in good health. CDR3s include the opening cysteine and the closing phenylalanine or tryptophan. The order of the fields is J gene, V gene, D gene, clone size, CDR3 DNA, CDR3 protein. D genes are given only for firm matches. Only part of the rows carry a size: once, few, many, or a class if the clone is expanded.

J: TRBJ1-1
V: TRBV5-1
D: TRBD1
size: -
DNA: TGCGCCAGCAGCTGGGGACAGGCAATAAACACTGAAGCTTTCTTT
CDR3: CASSWGQAINTEAFF

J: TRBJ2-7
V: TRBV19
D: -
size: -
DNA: TGTGCCAGTAGTGCCGGGACGGATGTGTACGAGCAGTACTTC
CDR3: CASSAGTDVYEQYF

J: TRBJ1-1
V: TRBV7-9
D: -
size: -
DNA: TGTGCCAGCAGCTTCGACGGAGTCACTGAAGCTTTCTTT
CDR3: CASSFDGVTEAFF

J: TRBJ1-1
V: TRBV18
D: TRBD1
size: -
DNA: TGTGCCAGCGACGGCGGGACAGGGGGCACTGAAGCTTTCTTT
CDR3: CASDGGTGGTEAFF

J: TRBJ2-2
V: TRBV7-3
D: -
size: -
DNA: TGTGCCAGCAGCTTTCACGGAACTAACACCGGGGAGCTGTTTTTT
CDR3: CASSFHGTNTGELFF

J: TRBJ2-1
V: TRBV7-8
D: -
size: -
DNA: TGTGCCAGCAGCTTAGACCGGGAGAAGGACTACAATGAGCAGTTCTTC
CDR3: CASSLDREKDYNEQFF

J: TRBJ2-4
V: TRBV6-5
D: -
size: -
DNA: TGTGCCAGCAGTTCCACCTCGGGGCGCGGCAAAAACATTCAGTACTTC
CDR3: CASSSTSGRGKNIQYF

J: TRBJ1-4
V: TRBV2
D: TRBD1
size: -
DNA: TGTGCCAGCAGTGCTTACAGACAGGGGCAAAATGAAAAACTGTTTTTT
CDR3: CASSAYRQGQNEKLFF

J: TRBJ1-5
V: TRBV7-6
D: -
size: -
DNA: TGTGCCAGCAGCTTATTGGCGGGTGGCAATCAGCCCCAGCATTTT
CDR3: CASSLLAGGNQPQHF

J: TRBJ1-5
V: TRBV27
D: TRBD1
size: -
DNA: TGTGCCATCACGACGACAGGGTATAATCAGCCCCAGCATTTT
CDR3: CAITTTGYNQPQHF

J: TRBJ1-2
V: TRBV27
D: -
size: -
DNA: TGTGCCAGCAGTATGGGAACCGCCCTGTTCTATGGCTACACCTTC
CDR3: CASSMGTALFYGYTF

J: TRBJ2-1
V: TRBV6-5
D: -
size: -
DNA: TGTGCCAGCGGCCAGGGTGGTGGGAATGAGCAGTTCTTC
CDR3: CASGQGGGNEQFF

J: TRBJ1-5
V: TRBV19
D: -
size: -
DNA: TGTGCCAGTAGTCCAACGGACAGCCCCAATCAGCCCCAGCATTTT
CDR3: CASSPTDSPNQPQHF

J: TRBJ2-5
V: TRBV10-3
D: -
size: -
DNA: TGTGCCATCAGTGAGGGTGGCGGTCGGGAGACCCAGTACTTC
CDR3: CAISEGGGRETQYF

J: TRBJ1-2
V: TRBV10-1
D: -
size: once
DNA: TGCGCCAGCAGTGAGTCTGGCCAAAACTATGGCTACACCTTC
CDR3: CASSESGQNYGYTF

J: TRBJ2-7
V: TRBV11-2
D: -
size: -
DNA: TGTGCCAGCAGCTTAGCAGGACTGGCGTTAAACGAGCAGTACTTC
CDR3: CASSLAGLALNEQYF

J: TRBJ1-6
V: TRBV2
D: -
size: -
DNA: TGTGCCAGCCAATCAGGGAGCTCCTATAATTCACCCCTCCACTTT
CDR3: CASQSGSSYNSPLHF

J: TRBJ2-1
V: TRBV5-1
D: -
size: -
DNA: TGCGCCAGCAGCTTGGCCCCGCGGGCCTCCTACAATGAGCAGTTCTTC
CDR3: CASSLAPRASYNEQFF